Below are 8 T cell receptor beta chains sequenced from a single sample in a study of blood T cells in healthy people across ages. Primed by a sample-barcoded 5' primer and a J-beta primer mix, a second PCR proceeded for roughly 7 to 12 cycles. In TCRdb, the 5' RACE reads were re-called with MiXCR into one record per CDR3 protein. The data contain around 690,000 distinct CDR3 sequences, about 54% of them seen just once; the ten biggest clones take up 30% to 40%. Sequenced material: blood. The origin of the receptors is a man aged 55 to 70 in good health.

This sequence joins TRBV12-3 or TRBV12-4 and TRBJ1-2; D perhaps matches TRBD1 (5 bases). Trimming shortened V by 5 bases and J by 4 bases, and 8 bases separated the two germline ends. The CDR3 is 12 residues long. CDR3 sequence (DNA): TGTGCCAGCAGTAAACAGGTCTATGGCTACACCTTC. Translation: CASSKQVYGYTF.

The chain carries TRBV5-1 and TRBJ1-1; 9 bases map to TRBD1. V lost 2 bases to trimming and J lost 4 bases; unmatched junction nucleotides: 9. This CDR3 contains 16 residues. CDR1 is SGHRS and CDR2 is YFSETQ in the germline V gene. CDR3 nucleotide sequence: TGCGCCAGCAGCTTATACAGGGGGCGAGAGATCACTGAAGCTTTCTTT. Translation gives CASSLYRGREITEAFF.

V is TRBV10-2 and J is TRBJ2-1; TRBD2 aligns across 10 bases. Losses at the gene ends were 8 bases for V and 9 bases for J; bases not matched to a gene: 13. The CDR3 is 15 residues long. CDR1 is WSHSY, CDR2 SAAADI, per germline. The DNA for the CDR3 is TGCGCCAGCGGGAAGCAACGAGCGGGGGGGCTTGAGCAGTTCTTC. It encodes CASGKQRAGGLEQFF.

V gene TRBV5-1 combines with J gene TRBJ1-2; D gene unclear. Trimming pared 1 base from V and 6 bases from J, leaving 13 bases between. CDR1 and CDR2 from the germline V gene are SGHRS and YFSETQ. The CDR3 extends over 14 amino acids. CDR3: CASSLSLSGDGYTF. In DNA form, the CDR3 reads TGCGCCAGCAGCTTGTCCCTCTCCGGAGATGGCTACACCTTC.

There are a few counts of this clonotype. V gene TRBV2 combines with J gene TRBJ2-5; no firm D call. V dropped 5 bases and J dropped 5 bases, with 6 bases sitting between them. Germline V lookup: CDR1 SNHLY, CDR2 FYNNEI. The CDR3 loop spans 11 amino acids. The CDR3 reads CASSIRETQYF. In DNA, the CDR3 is TGTGCCAGCAGTATCCGGGAGACCCAGTACTTC.

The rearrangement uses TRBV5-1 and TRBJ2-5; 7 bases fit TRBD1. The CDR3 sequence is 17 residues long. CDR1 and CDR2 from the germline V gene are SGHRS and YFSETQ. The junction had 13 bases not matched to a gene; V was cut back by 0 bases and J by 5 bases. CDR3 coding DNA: TGCGCCAGCAGCTTGGGGCTAGGGGGCGCCGTAGATGAGACCCAGTACTTC. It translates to CASSLGLGGAVDETQYF.

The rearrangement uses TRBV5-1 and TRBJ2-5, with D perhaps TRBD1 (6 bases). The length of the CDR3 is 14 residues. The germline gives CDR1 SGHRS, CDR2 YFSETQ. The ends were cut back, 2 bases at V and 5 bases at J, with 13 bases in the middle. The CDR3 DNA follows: TGCGCCAGCAGCTTACCACAGGGAGCCGAGACCCAGTACTTC. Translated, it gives CASSLPQGAETQYF. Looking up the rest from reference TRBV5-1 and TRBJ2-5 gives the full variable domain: KAGVTQTPRYLIKTRGQQVTLSCSPISGHRSVSWYQQTPGQGLQFLFEYFSETQRNKGNFPGRFSGRQFSNSRSEMNVSTLELGDSALYLCASSLPQGAETQYFGPGTRLLVL.

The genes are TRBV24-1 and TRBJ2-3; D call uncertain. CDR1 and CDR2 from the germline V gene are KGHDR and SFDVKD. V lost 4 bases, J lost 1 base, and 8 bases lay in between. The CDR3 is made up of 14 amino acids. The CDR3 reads CATSDTSGTDTQYF. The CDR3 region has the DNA TGTGCCACCAGTGACACGAGCGGCACAGATACGCAGTATTTT.